The source of this T cell receptor beta chain is a study of OX40 agonist ivuxolimab in advanced cancers. The study's findings and limits: Dosing at 0.1 to 3.0 mg/kg was accompanied by clonal expansion of CD4+ and CD8+ blood T cells by week 6.

Notes on this clone: As yet, its antigen is unknown.

Sequenced by immunoSEQ multiplex PCR; TCRdb stores in-frame clones only, minus some. The sample lists 70,000 to 85,000 clones, 65% to 90% occurring once. The germline CDR1 and CDR2 sequences are SGHTA and FQGTGA. The CDR3 has 16 amino acids. V gave up 2 bases and J gave up 1 base; unmatched junction bases: 1. The chain joins TRBV7-3 to TRBJ1-4; 10 bases fit TRBD1. The TCR was taken from an adult with an advanced solid tumor such as melanoma, head and neck, liver or kidney cancer. Specimen: CD4+ or CD8+ T cells sorted from blood, collected in a trial of the OX40 agonist ivuxolimab. CDR3 coding DNA: TGTGCCAGCAGCTTAGGGGACAGGGGAACTAATGAAAAACTGTTTTTT. This codes for CASSLGDRGTNEKLFF.